This TCR beta chain was recovered during a study of OX40 agonist ivuxolimab in advanced cancers. Study information: People in dose escalation had one of these cancers: hepatocellular carcinoma, melanoma, renal cell or head and neck cancer.

Sequencing used immunoSEQ multiplex PCR; TCRdb keeps in-frame clones, though not all of them. Of 55,000 to 65,000 clones in the sample, 85% were seen once. This CDR3 spans 14 amino acids. V was clipped by 5 bases and J by 9 bases; unmatched bases: 5. From germline, CDR1 is SGHTA and CDR2 FQGNSA. A word on this clone: Its antigen is not known.

Findings and caveats of the study: Dose levels from 0.1 to 3.0 mg/kg saw CD4+ and CD8+ blood T cells expand clonally by week 6. Certain nonresponders likewise exhibited a low normalized T-cell clonal expansion. There were, on average, more expanded clones in CD8+ T cells than in CD4+.

The specimen comprised CD4+ or CD8+ T cells sorted from blood, sampled in a trial of the OX40 agonist ivuxolimab. This chain connects TRBV7-2 to TRBJ1-6; 9 bases map to TRBD1. The sequence derives from an adult with an advanced solid tumor such as melanoma, head and neck, liver or kidney cancer. CDR3 DNA: TGTGCCAGCAGCCGCACAGGGGGCGGTTCACCCCTCCACTTT. Translating gives CASSRTGGGSPLHF.